This T cell receptor beta chain was recovered during a study of blood T cell repertoires in COVID-19. There are 14 residues in the CDR3. CDR1 and CDR2 (germline): SGHTS, YDEGEE. The V gene lost 2 bases and the J gene lost 11 bases, with 17 bases spanning the gap. This clone occurred a few times. Source study methods: Estimates of nucleated cell counts were drawn from the amplification of reference gene primers. This table comes from immunoSEQ multiplex PCR, and its TCRdb copy is limited to in-frame clones, with some not included. From that table come the V and J calls and clone size; the DNA was used to work out D and trimming. The data show 150,000 or so clones, approximately 91% seen once.

The chain couples TRBV5-8 to TRBJ1-3; the D gene is possibly TRBD1 (6 bases). This TCR was sampled from a woman in her 70s with acute or convalescent COVID-19. Input material: peripheral blood. This chain's CDR3 is CASSFSRTAQAIYF. The CDR3 region has the DNA TGTGCCAGCAGCTTCTCGCGGACAGCTCAGGCCATATATTTT.